This T cell receptor (beta chain) is drawn from a study of cytomegalovirus exposure and HLA in healthy donors. Study summary: Earlier, 100 million to 120 million unique TCR beta sequences were recovered from around 200 million T cells by an analysis.

The primer mix had 60 Vbeta and 13 Jbeta primers. TCRdb keeps only in-frame clones here, not all; method: immunoSEQ multiplex PCR. In the table there are 99,000 or so clones, 78% of which are singletons. Regarding the study as a whole: A missense variant in DCLRE1C was later tied to TCR beta V- and J-gene trimming. HLA alleles showed associations with about 17,000 TCR beta sequences in a later analysis, at a 0.05 false discovery rate. A prior analysis recorded that most TCR beta V segments were productive about 87% or about 30% of the time.

A note on this clone: Its antigen is as yet unknown.

The material sequenced was PBMCs. The receptor comes from a man aged 25-40 years in good health and CMV-seronegative.

CDR3 in DNA: TGTGCCAGTAGTCAGACTATAGACAATGAGCAGTTCTTC. Translated: CASSQTIDNEQFF. V gene TRBV19 combines with J gene TRBJ2-1, with D tentatively TRBD2 (5 bases). Germline V lookup: CDR1 LNHDA, CDR2 SQIVND (reference sequence). The ends were cut back, 5 bases at V and 5 bases at J, with 10 bases in the middle. The CDR3 runs 13 residues.